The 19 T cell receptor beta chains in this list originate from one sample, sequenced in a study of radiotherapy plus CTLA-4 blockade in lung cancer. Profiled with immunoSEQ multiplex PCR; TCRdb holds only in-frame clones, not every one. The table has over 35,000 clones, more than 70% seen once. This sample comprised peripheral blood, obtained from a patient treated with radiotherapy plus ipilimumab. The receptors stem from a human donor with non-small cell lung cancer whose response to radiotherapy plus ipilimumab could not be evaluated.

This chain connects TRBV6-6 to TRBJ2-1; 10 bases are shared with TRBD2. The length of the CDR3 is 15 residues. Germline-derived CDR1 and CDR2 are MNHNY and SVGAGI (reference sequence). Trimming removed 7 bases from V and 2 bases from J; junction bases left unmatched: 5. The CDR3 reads CASMLAGATYNEQFF. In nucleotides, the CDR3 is TGTGCCAGCATGCTAGCGGGGGCTACCTACAATGAGCAGTTCTTC.

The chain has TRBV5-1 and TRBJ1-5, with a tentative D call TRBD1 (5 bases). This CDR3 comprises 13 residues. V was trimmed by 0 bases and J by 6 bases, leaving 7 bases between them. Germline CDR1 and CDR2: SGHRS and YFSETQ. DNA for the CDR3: TGCGCCAGCAGCTTGGGGGACTTTCAGCCCCAGCATTTT. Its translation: CASSLGDFQPQHF.

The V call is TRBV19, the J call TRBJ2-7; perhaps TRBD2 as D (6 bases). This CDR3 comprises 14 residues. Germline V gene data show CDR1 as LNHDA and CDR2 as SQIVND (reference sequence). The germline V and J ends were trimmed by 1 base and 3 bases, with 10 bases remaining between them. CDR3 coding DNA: TGTGCCAGTAGTATAGGGCGGGACCTCTACGAGCAGTACTTC. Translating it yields CASSIGRDLYEQYF.

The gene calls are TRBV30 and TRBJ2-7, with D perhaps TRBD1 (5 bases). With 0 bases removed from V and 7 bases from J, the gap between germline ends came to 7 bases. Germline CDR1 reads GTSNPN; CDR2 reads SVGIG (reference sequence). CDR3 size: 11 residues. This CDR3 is CAWSVGREQYF. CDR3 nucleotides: TGTGCCTGGAGTGTGGGGCGGGAGCAGTACTTC.

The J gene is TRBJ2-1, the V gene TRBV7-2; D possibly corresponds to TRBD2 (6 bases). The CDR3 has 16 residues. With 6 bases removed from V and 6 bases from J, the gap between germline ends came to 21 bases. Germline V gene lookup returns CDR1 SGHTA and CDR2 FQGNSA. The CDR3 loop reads CASSLHSGLIANEQFF. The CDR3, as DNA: TGTGCCAGCAGTCTCCATAGCGGTCTAATTGCCAATGAGCAGTTCTTC.

CDR3 region: CASSARTESSGNTIYF. In nucleotides, the CDR3 is TGTGCCAGCAGCGCTCGGACAGAGAGCTCTGGAAACACCATATATTTT. This chain links TRBV9 with TRBJ1-3, with TRBD1 as a possible D gene (6 bases). Trimming stripped 3 bases from V and 0 bases from J, with 13 bases between. Germline assignment: CDR1 SGDLS and CDR2 YYNGEE. The CDR3 spans 16 residues.

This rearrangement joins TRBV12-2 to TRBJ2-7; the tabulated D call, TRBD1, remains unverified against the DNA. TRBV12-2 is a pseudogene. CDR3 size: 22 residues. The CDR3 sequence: CASRLAQGTTGGGTRPRYEQYF. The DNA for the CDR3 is TGTGCAAGTCGCTTAGCTCAGGGTACGACAGGGGGTGGAACCAGACCCCGATACGAGCAGTACTTC.

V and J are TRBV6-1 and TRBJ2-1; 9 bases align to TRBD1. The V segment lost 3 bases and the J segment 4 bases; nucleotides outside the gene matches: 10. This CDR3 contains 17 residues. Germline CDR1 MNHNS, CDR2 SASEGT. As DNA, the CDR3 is TGTGCCAGCAGTGATCAACAGGGGGCGTTCGGATACAATGAGCAGTTCTTC. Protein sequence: CASSDQQGAFGYNEQFF.

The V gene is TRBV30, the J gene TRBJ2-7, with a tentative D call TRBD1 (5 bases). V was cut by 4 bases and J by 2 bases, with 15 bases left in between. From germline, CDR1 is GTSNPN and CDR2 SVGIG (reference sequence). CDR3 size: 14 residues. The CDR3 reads CAWTTKGATYEQYF. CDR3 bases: TGTGCCTGGACTACGAAAGGGGCCACCTACGAGCAGTACTTC.

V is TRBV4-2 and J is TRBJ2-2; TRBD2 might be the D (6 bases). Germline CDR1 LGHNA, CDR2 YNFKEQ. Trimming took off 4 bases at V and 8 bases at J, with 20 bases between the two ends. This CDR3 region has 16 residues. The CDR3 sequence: CASSRARDSSLGELFF. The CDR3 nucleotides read TGTGCCAGCAGCCGGGCCCGGGACTCGAGTTTGGGGGAGCTGTTTTTT.

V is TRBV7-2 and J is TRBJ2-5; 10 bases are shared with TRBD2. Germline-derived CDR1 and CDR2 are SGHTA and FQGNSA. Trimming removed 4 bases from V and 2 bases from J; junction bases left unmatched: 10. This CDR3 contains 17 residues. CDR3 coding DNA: TGTGCCAGCAGCTCAGGGGGGCTAGCGGGGGCACAAGAGACCCAGTACTTC. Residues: CASSSGGLAGAQETQYF.

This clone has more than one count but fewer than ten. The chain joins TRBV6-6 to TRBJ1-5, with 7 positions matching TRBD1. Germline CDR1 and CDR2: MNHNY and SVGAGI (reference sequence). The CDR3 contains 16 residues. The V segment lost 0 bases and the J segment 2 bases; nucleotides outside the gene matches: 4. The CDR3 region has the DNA TGTGCCAGCAGTTACTCGGGACAGAGGCGCAATCAGCCCCAGCATTTT. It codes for CASSYSGQRRNQPQHF.

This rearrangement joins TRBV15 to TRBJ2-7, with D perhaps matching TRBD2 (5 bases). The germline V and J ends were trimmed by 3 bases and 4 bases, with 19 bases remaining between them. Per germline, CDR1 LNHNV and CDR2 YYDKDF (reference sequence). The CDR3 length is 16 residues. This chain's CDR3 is CATSRKELVIEYEQYF. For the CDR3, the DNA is TGTGCCACCAGCAGGAAAGAACTAGTGATCGAGTACGAGCAGTACTTC. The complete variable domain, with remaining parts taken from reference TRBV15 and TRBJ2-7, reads DAMVIQNPRYQVTQFGKPVTLSCSQTLNHNVMYWYQQKSSQAPKLLFHYYDKDFNNEADTPDNFQSRRPNTSFCFLDIRSPGLGDTAMYLCATSRKELVIEYEQYFGPGTRLTVT.

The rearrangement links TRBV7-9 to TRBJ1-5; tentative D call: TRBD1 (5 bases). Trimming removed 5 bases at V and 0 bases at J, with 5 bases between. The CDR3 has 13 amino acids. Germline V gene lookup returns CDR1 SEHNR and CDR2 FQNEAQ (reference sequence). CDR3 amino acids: CASSGASNQPQHF. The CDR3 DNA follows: TGTGCCAGCAGCGGGGCTAGCAATCAGCCCCAGCATTTT.

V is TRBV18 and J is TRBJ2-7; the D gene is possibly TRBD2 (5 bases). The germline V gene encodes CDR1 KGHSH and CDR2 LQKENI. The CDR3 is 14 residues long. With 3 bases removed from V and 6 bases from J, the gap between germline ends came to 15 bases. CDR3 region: CASSPGLAFGEQYF. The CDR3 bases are TGTGCCAGCTCACCCGGTCTAGCCTTCGGCGAGCAGTACTTC.

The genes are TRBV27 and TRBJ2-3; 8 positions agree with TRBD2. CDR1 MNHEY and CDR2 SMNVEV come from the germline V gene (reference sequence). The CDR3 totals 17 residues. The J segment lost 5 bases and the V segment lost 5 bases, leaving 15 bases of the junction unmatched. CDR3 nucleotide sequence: TGTGCCAGCAGTCTCATCCCCCGAGCGGGAGTGGTAGATACGCAGTATTTT. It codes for CASSLIPRAGVVDTQYF.

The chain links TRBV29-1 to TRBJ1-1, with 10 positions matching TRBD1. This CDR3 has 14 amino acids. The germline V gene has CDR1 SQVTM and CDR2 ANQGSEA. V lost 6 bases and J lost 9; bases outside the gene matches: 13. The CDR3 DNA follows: TGCAGCGTGGACGCCCCGGGACAGGGGACACAAGCTTTCTTT. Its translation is CSVDAPGQGTQAFF.

The CDR3 is CASGGFNYGYTF. The DNA for the CDR3 is TGTGCCAGTGGGGGGTTTAACTATGGCTACACCTTC. This chain joins TRBV28 and TRBJ1-2, with D maybe TRBD1 (5 bases). The CDR3 covers 12 residues. Germline V lookup: CDR1 MDHEN, CDR2 SYDVKM. Deletions cut 9 bases from V and 1 base from J, with 9 bases between.

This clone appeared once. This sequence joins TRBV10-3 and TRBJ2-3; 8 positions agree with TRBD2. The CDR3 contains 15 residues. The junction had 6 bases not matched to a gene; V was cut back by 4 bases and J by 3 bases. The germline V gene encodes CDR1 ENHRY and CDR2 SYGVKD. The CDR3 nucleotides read TGTGCCATCAGTGTGGGCGGGGGGCCGACAGATACGCAGTATTTT. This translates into CAISVGGGPTDTQYF.